A selection of T cell receptor beta chains follows, all from one sample in a study of blood T cell repertoires in COVID-19. Produced via immunoSEQ multiplex PCR; TCRdb's table is partial and in-frame only. Here the sample spans some 200,000 clones, over 75% being singletons. The sequenced sample consisted of peripheral blood. Receptors originate from a woman aged 70-85 years with acute or convalescent COVID-19. The CDR3 runs from the conserved cysteine through the conserved F or W. Each record gives: clone size, J gene, V gene, D gene, CDR3 protein, CDR3 DNA. The D gene is left open where the match is weak. Clone sizes are given selectively: once, few, many, or a class where the clone is expanded.

clone size: .; J gene: TRBJ1-1; V gene: TRBV6-6; D gene: .; CDR3 protein: CASSYAESSTEAFF; CDR3 DNA: TGTGCCAGCAGTTATGCGGAGTCGAGCACTGAAGCTTTCTTT
clone size: .; J gene: TRBJ2-7; V gene: TRBV10-3; D gene: .; CDR3 protein: CAISDEGLRQYF; CDR3 DNA: TGTGCCATCAGTGATGAGGGATTACGGCAGTACTTC
clone size: .; J gene: TRBJ1-5; V gene: TRBV2; D gene: .; CDR3 protein: CASRRSAGGQPQHF; CDR3 DNA: TGTGCCAGCAGAAGGTCAGCGGGGGGGCAGCCCCAGCATTTT
clone size: .; J gene: TRBJ1-2; V gene: TRBV6-5; D gene: .; CDR3 protein: CASTRTGGYGYTF; CDR3 DNA: TGTGCCAGCACCCGAACGGGGGGATACGGCTACACCTTC
clone size: few; J gene: TRBJ2-1; V gene: TRBV4-1; D gene: .; CDR3 protein: CASSHGTGGNEQFF; CDR3 DNA: TGCGCCAGCAGCCACGGGACCGGGGGCAATGAGCAGTTCTTC
clone size: few; J gene: TRBJ2-7; V gene: TRBV5-6; D gene: .; CDR3 protein: CASSHTPSGYEQYF; CDR3 DNA: TGTGCCAGCAGCCACACCCCCAGCGGTTACGAGCAGTACTTC
clone size: .; J gene: TRBJ2-2; V gene: TRBV5-1; D gene: .; CDR3 protein: CASSRGPNTGELFF; CDR3 DNA: TGCGCCAGCAGCAGGGGTCCGAACACCGGGGAGCTGTTTTTT
clone size: .; J gene: TRBJ2-3; V gene: TRBV30; D gene: TRBD2; CDR3 protein: CAWGRAAGPDTQYF; CDR3 DNA: TGTGCCTGGGGTCGGGCAGCGGGGCCAGATACGCAGTATTTT
clone size: .; J gene: TRBJ1-1; V gene: TRBV6-5; D gene: .; CDR3 protein: CASSLPPAEEVF; CDR3 DNA: TGTGCCAGCAGCCTCCCCCCAGCGGAGGAGGTTTTT
clone size: .; J gene: TRBJ1-3; V gene: TRBV2; D gene: .; CDR3 protein: CASGRTDSGNTIYF; CDR3 DNA: TGTGCCAGCGGGCGAACCGACTCTGGAAACACCATATATTTT
clone size: .; J gene: TRBJ1-2; V gene: TRBV6-6; D gene: TRBD1; CDR3 protein: CASRLTGGVNGYTF; CDR3 DNA: TGTGCCAGCAGGCTCACAGGGGGCGTAAATGGCTACACCTTC
clone size: .; J gene: TRBJ2-2; V gene: TRBV7-3; D gene: .; CDR3 protein: CASSHGFVGFNTGELFF; CDR3 DNA: TGTGCCAGCAGCCACGGGTTTGTTGGCTTCAACACCGGGGAGCTGTTTTTT
clone size: few; J gene: TRBJ2-1; V gene: TRBV11-3; D gene: .; CDR3 protein: CASSLDSIREQFF; CDR3 DNA: TGTGCCAGCAGCTTAGATAGCATCCGTGAGCAGTTCTTC
clone size: .; J gene: TRBJ1-1; V gene: TRBV27; D gene: .; CDR3 protein: CASSPWGGRAFF; CDR3 DNA: TGTGCCAGCAGTCCATGGGGTGGGAGGGCTTTCTTT
clone size: few; J gene: TRBJ1-6; V gene: TRBV7-8; D gene: .; CDR3 protein: CASSSRGSAYNSPLHF; CDR3 DNA: TGTGCCAGCAGCTCTCGAGGGAGCGCATATAATTCACCCCTCCACTTT
clone size: once; J gene: TRBJ2-5; V gene: TRBV5-1; D gene: TRBD1; CDR3 protein: CASSRYYRGTFQETQYF; CDR3 DNA: TGCGCCAGCAGTCGTTATTACAGGGGGACATTCCAAGAGACCCAGTACTTC
clone size: .; J gene: TRBJ1-1; V gene: TRBV6-5; D gene: .; CDR3 protein: CASSYSNGEDTEAFF; CDR3 DNA: TGTGCCAGCAGTTACTCGAACGGGGAAGACACTGAAGCTTTCTTT
clone size: .; J gene: TRBJ2-7; V gene: TRBV6-5; D gene: TRBD2; CDR3 protein: CASKLAGSDYEQYF; CDR3 DNA: TGTGCCAGCAAATTAGCGGGGTCCGACTACGAGCAGTACTTC
clone size: .; J gene: TRBJ1-5; V gene: TRBV18; D gene: TRBD1; CDR3 protein: CASSEDRLHQPQHF; CDR3 DNA: TGTGCCAGCTCAGAGGACAGGCTCCATCAGCCCCAGCATTTT
clone size: .; J gene: TRBJ2-2; V gene: TRBV2; D gene: TRBD2; CDR3 protein: CASRLAGGGAGELFF; CDR3 DNA: TGTGCCAGCAGACTAGCGGGAGGGGGAGCCGGGGAGCTGTTTTTT
clone size: few; J gene: TRBJ1-1; V gene: TRBV20-1; D gene: .; CDR3 protein: CSASSFGATEAFF; CDR3 DNA: TGCAGTGCTAGTTCCTTCGGAGCCACTGAAGCTTTCTTT
clone size: .; J gene: TRBJ2-2; V gene: TRBV27; D gene: TRBD2; CDR3 protein: CASRPLAGGSGELFF; CDR3 DNA: TGTGCCAGCAGACCCCTAGCGGGAGGTTCCGGGGAGCTGTTTTTT
clone size: .; J gene: TRBJ1-2; V gene: TRBV5-4; D gene: .; CDR3 protein: CASSQLGSLGYTF; CDR3 DNA: TGTGCCAGCAGCCAGCTAGGAAGCCTTGGCTACACCTTC
clone size: .; J gene: TRBJ1-5; V gene: TRBV9; D gene: .; CDR3 protein: CASSADTTPHQPQHF; CDR3 DNA: TGTGCCAGCAGCGCGGATACTACGCCCCATCAGCCCCAGCATTTT
clone size: .; J gene: TRBJ2-1; V gene: TRBV5-1; D gene: TRBD2; CDR3 protein: CASSLGLLAGTNEQFF; CDR3 DNA: TGCGCCAGCAGCTTGGGCTTACTAGCGGGAACCAATGAGCAGTTCTTC
clone size: .; J gene: TRBJ1-1; V gene: TRBV5-1; D gene: .; CDR3 protein: CASSLEAGVTEAFF; CDR3 DNA: TGCGCCAGCAGCTTGGAGGCAGGGGTCACTGAAGCTTTCTTT
clone size: .; J gene: TRBJ2-5; V gene: TRBV6-4; D gene: TRBD2; CDR3 protein: CASRREEGETQYF; CDR3 DNA: TGTGCCAGCAGGCGGGAGGAGGGAGAGACCCAGTACTTC
clone size: .; J gene: TRBJ1-1; V gene: TRBV10-3; D gene: TRBD1; CDR3 protein: CAILKDRANTEAFF; CDR3 DNA: TGTGCCATCCTTAAGGACAGGGCGAACACTGAAGCTTTCTTT
clone size: .; J gene: TRBJ1-2; V gene: TRBV24-1; D gene: .; CDR3 protein: CATSDSRRMGSGSYGYTF; CDR3 DNA: TGTGCCACCAGTGATTCCCGTCGGATGGGGAGCGGTAGCTATGGCTACACCTTC
clone size: .; J gene: TRBJ2-7; V gene: TRBV18; D gene: .; CDR3 protein: CASSPLQDYEQYF; CDR3 DNA: TGTGCCAGCTCACCATTACAAGACTACGAGCAGTACTTC
clone size: .; J gene: TRBJ2-1; V gene: TRBV3-1/TRBV3-2; D gene: TRBD2; CDR3 protein: CASSPIGLASEQFF; CDR3 DNA: TGTGCCAGCAGCCCCATTGGACTAGCGAGTGAGCAGTTCTTC
clone size: .; J gene: TRBJ2-3; V gene: TRBV18; D gene: .; CDR3 protein: CASSHNGLVDYTDTQYF; CDR3 DNA: TGTGCCAGCTCACATAATGGACTCGTCGATTACACAGATACGCAGTATTTT
clone size: .; J gene: TRBJ1-6; V gene: TRBV7-9; D gene: .; CDR3 protein: CASSQDRYNSPLHF; CDR3 DNA: TGTGCCAGCAGCCAGGACAGATATAATTCACCCCTCCACTTT
clone size: .; J gene: TRBJ1-1; V gene: TRBV6-1; D gene: TRBD1; CDR3 protein: CASSERDRVSTEAFF; CDR3 DNA: TGTGCCAGCAGTGAACGGGACAGGGTCTCAACTGAAGCTTTCTTT
clone size: .; J gene: TRBJ2-1; V gene: TRBV27; D gene: TRBD2; CDR3 protein: CASSQDGTSSEQFF; CDR3 DNA: TGTGCCAGCAGTCAAGACGGGACTAGCAGCGAGCAGTTCTTC
clone size: .; J gene: TRBJ2-1; V gene: TRBV9; D gene: TRBD2; CDR3 protein: CASSDMVAGGYNEQFF; CDR3 DNA: TGTGCCAGCAGCGATATGGTAGCGGGAGGGTACAATGAGCAGTTCTTC
clone size: many; J gene: TRBJ1-4; V gene: TRBV30; D gene: .; CDR3 protein: CAWGTTQNEKLFF; CDR3 DNA: TGTGCCTGGGGGACTACACAAAATGAAAAACTGTTTTTT
clone size: .; J gene: TRBJ2-5; V gene: TRBV6-5; D gene: .; CDR3 protein: CASTGVTGQETQYF; CDR3 DNA: TGTGCCAGCACCGGGGTTACGGGCCAAGAGACCCAGTACTTC
clone size: few; J gene: TRBJ1-5; V gene: TRBV10-1; D gene: .; CDR3 protein: CASSPGVNQPQHF; CDR3 DNA: TGCGCCAGCAGCCCAGGGGTCAATCAGCCCCAGCATTTT
clone size: .; J gene: TRBJ2-7; V gene: TRBV13; D gene: .; CDR3 protein: CASSLVRTRTASEQYF; CDR3 DNA: TGTGCCAGCAGCTTAGTGAGGACAAGAACCGCGAGCGAGCAGTACTTC
clone size: .; J gene: TRBJ2-1; V gene: TRBV10-3; D gene: .; CDR3 protein: CAISDYVGVRNEQFF; CDR3 DNA: TGTGCCATCAGTGATTACGTGGGCGTAAGGAATGAGCAGTTCTTC
clone size: .; J gene: TRBJ2-1; V gene: TRBV4-1; D gene: TRBD2; CDR3 protein: CASSLTGTSFNEQFF; CDR3 DNA: TGCGCCAGCAGCTTGACCGGGACTAGCTTCAATGAGCAGTTCTTC
clone size: .; J gene: TRBJ1-2; V gene: TRBV19; D gene: .; CDR3 protein: CASSIVQGTAYGYTF; CDR3 DNA: TGTGCCAGTAGTATAGTCCAGGGGACGGCCTATGGCTACACCTTC
clone size: .; J gene: TRBJ2-2; V gene: TRBV24-1; D gene: .; CDR3 protein: CATSDLRGGTGELFF; CDR3 DNA: TGTGCCACCAGTGATTTAAGGGGTGGTACCGGGGAGCTGTTTTTT
clone size: .; J gene: TRBJ2-3; V gene: TRBV9; D gene: .; CDR3 protein: CASSRLDTDTQYF; CDR3 DNA: TGTGCCAGCAGTCGATTAGACACAGATACGCAGTATTTT
clone size: .; J gene: TRBJ1-2; V gene: TRBV19; D gene: TRBD1; CDR3 protein: CASSLRTGLDYGYTF; CDR3 DNA: TGTGCCAGTAGTCTCCGGACAGGGTTGGACTATGGCTACACCTTC